This T cell receptor beta chain originates from a study of early T cells in non-severe SARS-CoV-2 infection. Turning to the study itself: Bulk RNA taken from unsorted whole blood was sequenced, leaving chains unpaired.

This clonotype was seen at least ten times. The library protocol tagged individual cDNA molecules with unique molecular identifiers. TCRdb passed the 5' RACE reads through MiXCR, listing each CDR3 protein once. The table includes some 40,000 distinct CDR3 sequences, roughly 5.4% detected once. The CDR3 is 11 residues long. V dropped 5 bases and J dropped 7; count of bases not matched to a gene: 1. CDR1 and CDR2 from the germline V gene are SQVTM and ANQGSEA. This chain joins TRBV29-1 and TRBJ2-1; 8 bases agree with TRBD1. Sequenced here: whole blood, sampled at baseline. This TCR was recovered from an adult who was a healthcare worker with PCR-confirmed SARS-CoV-2 infection or an uninfected control (not recorded which). The CDR3 DNA sequence: TGCAGCGTTACAGGGGGGAATGAGCAGTTCTTC. Translated: CSVTGGNEQFF.